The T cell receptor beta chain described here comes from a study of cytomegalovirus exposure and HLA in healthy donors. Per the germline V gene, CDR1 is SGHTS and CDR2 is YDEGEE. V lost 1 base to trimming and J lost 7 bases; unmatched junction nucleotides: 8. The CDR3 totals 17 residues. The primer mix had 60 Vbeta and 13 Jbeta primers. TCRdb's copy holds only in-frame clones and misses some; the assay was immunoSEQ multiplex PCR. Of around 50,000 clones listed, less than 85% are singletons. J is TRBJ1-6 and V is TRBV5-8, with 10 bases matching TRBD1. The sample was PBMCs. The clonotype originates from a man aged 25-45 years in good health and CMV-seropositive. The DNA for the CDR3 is TGTGCCAGCAGCTTGTTCTCCGGGACAGGGGACAATTCACCCCTCCACTTT. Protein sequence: CASSLFSGTGDNSPLHF.